This T cell receptor beta chain originates from a study of vaccination and CD4 T cells after COVID-19. Looking at the study overall: Overlapping spike peptides from SARS-CoV-2, HCoV-NL63, HCoV-OC43 and HCoV-229E served to stimulate the cells.

The germline gives CDR1 SNHLY, CDR2 FYNNEI. The trim removed 8 bases at V and 3 bases at J, leaving 9 bases unmatched. The CDR3 has 15 amino acids. Indicated treatment: 10-day PBMC culture with coronavirus spike peptide pools or control peptides (ViraFEST assay). The dates of positive PCR tests extended from March through December 2020 and came before the US Alpha, Beta and Delta variants. Concerning this clonotype itself: What it recognizes is unknown.

An Oncomine TCR Beta short-read assay was used to sequence the DNA from cultured CD4+ T cells. TCRdb recomputed calls from the PCR reads with MiXCR, one row per CDR3 protein. The repertoire holds approximately 4,600 distinct CDR3 sequences, with under 25% as singletons. Whole-study results and caveats: Spike mono-reactive status applied to 304 of 307 vaccine-specific clones in convalescent patients. It was observed that, in convalescent patients, a median 86.3% of reactive clones arose only post-vaccination.

The receptor comes from a human donor who had recovered from COVID-19. The gene calls are TRBV2 and TRBJ2-4, with 8 bases matching TRBD2. The sample taken for sequencing was CD4+ T cells from blood, cultured in vitro. CDR3 in DNA: TGTGCCAGCCTAAGTGCGGGGGGTGTCAAAAACATTCAGTACTTC. This encodes CASLSAGGVKNIQYF.